Shown below are 7 T cell receptor beta chains from a single sample sequenced in a study of vaccination and CD4 T cells after COVID-19. With the Oncomine TCR Beta short-read assay, DNA from cultured CD4+ T cells was sequenced. TCRdb passed the PCR reads through MiXCR, listing each CDR3 protein once. The data show more than 15,000 distinct CDR3 sequences, with roughly 51% seen just once and roughly 30% held by the top ten. No antigen has been assigned to these receptors. As for treatment: approximately nine-day PBMC culture with coronavirus spike peptide pools or control peptides (ViraFEST assay). The sample was cultured CD4+ T cells from blood, taken after SARS-CoV-2 vaccination. The receptors derive from a human donor with COVID-19.

V is TRBV7-9 and J is TRBJ1-5; D is uncertain. Germline V lookup: CDR1 SEHNR, CDR2 FQNEAQ (reference sequence). V was clipped by 5 bases and J by 1 base, with 6 bases between them. CDR3 length equals 13 residues. The CDR3 sequence: CASSPDSNQPQHF. CDR3 nucleotides: TGTGCCAGCAGCCCTGACAGCAATCAGCCCCAGCATTTT. The full variable domain, its missing parts supplied by reference TRBV7-9 and TRBJ1-5, is DTGVSQNPRHKITKRGQNVTFRCDPISEHNRLYWYRQTLGQGPEFLTYFQNEAQLEKSRLLSDRFSAERPKGSFSTLEIQRTEQGDSAMYLCASSPDSNQPQHFGDGTRLSIL.

This clonotype appeared a few times. The chain joins TRBV11-2 to TRBJ1-6, with D perhaps TRBD1 (5 bases). Germline CDR1 and CDR2: SGHAT and FQNNGV. This CDR3 region has 18 residues. V was cut by 5 bases and J by 2 bases, with 19 bases left in between. CDR3 coding DNA: TGTGCCAGCAGCCCCTCGGGTAACGAGGGACCCTATAATTCACCCCTCCACTTT. This translates into CASSPSGNEGPYNSPLHF. The full variable domain, with the rest looked up from reference TRBV11-2 and TRBJ1-6, is EAGVAQSPRYKIIEKRQSVAFWCNPISGHATLYWYQQILGQGPKLLIQFQNNGVVDDSQLPKDRFSAERLKGVDSTLKIQPAKLEDSAVYLCASSPSGNEGPYNSPLHFGNGTRLTVT.

CDR3 protein: CSARDGVNEKLFF. The CDR3 bases are TGCAGTGCTAGAGACGGGGTTAATGAAAAACTGTTTTTT. V gene TRBV20-1 combines with J gene TRBJ1-4, with unresolved D. CDR1 is DFQATT and CDR2 is SNEGSKA in the germline V gene (reference sequence). V was pared by 0 bases and J by 4 bases, with 6 bases between. The length of the CDR3 is 13 residues.

In its sample, this clonotype was seen once. CDR3 sequence (DNA): TGCAGTGCTAGAGATGAGGGCGGGCTTAGCTCCTACAATGAGCAGTTCTTC. It codes for CSARDEGGLSSYNEQFF. The V gene is TRBV20-1, the J gene TRBJ2-1, with a tentative D call TRBD2 (5 bases). Per germline, CDR1 DFQATT and CDR2 SNEGSKA (reference sequence). V lost 0 bases and J lost 0, with 15 bases in between. CDR3 length: 17 amino acids.

This chain links TRBV27 with TRBJ1-5, with 10 positions matching TRBD1. The CDR3 totals 14 residues. The germline V gene encodes CDR1 MNHEY and CDR2 SMNVEV (reference sequence). V shed 5 bases and J 7 bases; nucleotides not matched to a gene: 5. As DNA, the CDR3 is TGTGCCAGCAGTAACCGACAGGGGGCGCAGCCCCAGCATTTT. Amino acids: CASSNRQGAQPQHF.

The chain links TRBV4-1 to TRBJ2-2; tentative D call: TRBD2 (5 bases). Germline CDR1 and CDR2: MGHRA and YSYEKL. The CDR3 spans 14 residues. Trimming stripped 1 base from V and 4 bases from J, with 7 bases between. As DNA, the CDR3 is TGCGCCAGCAGCCAAGTACGGGGCACCGGGGAGCTGTTTTTT. Its translation is CASSQVRGTGELFF.

V is TRBV9 and J is TRBJ2-7; possible D gene TRBD2, 5 bases. There are 14 residues in the CDR3. CDR1 SGDLS and CDR2 YYNGEE come from the germline V gene. V was pared by 0 bases and J by 6 bases, with 13 bases between. The DNA for the CDR3 is TGTGCCAGCAGCGTAGGGGTAGAGGGTCTCGAGCAGTACTTC. This sequence encodes CASSVGVEGLEQYF. Full variable domain (missing parts from reference TRBV9 and TRBJ2-7): DSGVTQTPKHLITATGQRVTLRCSPRSGDLSVYWYQQSLDQGLQFLIQYYNGEERAKGNILERFSAQQFPDLHSELNLSSLELGDSALYFCASSVGVEGLEQYFGPGTRLTVT.